This T cell receptor (beta chain) appears in the sequencing data of a study of beta chain features in type 1 diabetes (dated by TCRdb to the late 2010s). For the wider study: No differences in mean age, gender distribution, total cell number or subset yield were found between patients and healthy donors. A total of 100 million to 110 million sorted cells were examined across all samples, and a strong correlation was observed between cell number per subset and RNA yield. The study compared the TCRB repertoires of sorted circulating CD4+ T cell subsets in recently diagnosed type 1 diabetes patients with those in matched healthy donors. Naive and central memory subsets were obtained from all 30 or so donors, but regulatory and stem cell-like memory subsets were isolated from only 8 patients and about 8 healthy donors.

A single peripheral blood draw of approximately 100 mL on average was collected from each donor into heparinised tubes. Using a panel that included CD45RO, CCR7, CD25, CD127, CD95 and CD27, naive, central memory, regulatory and stem cell-like memory CD4+ T cells were sorted on a BD FACSAria II. All sorted populations exceeded 98% purity. PBMCs were separated immediately by Lymphoprep density gradient centrifugation and were stained directly, without being cultured. Samples were stained and sorted in pairs, with one healthy donor and one patient per experiment, so that batch effects were minimized. All of the isolated RNA was reverse transcribed with the High Capacity cDNA Reverse Transcription Kit, so expressed TCRB transcripts were sequenced. Deep immunoSEQ sequencing was applied to naive, central memory and regulatory T cell samples, giving an average of about 3.7 million total reads per sample. Sorted cells were lysed in RLT buffer, and RNA was extracted using DNase-treated RNeasy Micro or Mini kits according to cell number. To prevent cross-contamination, each cell subset was processed individually, whereas patient and healthy donor samples were processed jointly. The immunoSEQ multiplex PCR was used to amplify TCRB sequences from cDNA, yielding 87-bp fragments that span the CDR3 region. Sequencing of the amplicons was performed on the Illumina HiSeq platform. Processing in the source paper ran as follows. Synthetic template baselines were used to correct PCR bias computationally, reads within Hamming distance 2 were collapsed together, and singletons that could not be merged were discarded. By aligning reads against IMGT, V, D and J genes, CDR3 length, and insertions or deletions at six rearrangement sites were assigned. Within each subset, clonotype counts were normalized to sorted cell number, after which true diversity and Gini coefficients were computed with the tcR R package. The overlap coefficient, calculated on TCRB nucleotide sequences, was used to measure repertoire sharing. Out-of-frame TCRB sequences from naive cells were analyzed to stand in for the pre-selection repertoire. TCRdb limited this immuneACCESS table to in-frame rearrangements with V and J called. A share of clones is missing; checked studies link under half to unresolved V genes, and the rest is unexplained. The V and J calls and clone size are taken from that table; D and trimming were inferred from the DNA. The sample has around 250,000 clones on record, about 14% of them singletons. Together, the top ten hold about 0.026% of the sample.

General findings and caveats noted by the study authors: Because the HLA sub-analyses included only small numbers of individuals, any influence of HLA type on TCRB rearrangement was left unresolved. Naive, central memory and regulatory TCRB repertoires appeared more similar among patients than among healthy donors. Because cDNA was sequenced instead of genomic DNA, activated cells with high expression could be over-represented, although the groups did not differ in activation or CD3 levels. A moderate but significant shortening of TCRB CDR3 length was observed in type 1 diabetes patients in all four CD4+ subsets. PCR might favor shorter templates, but patient and control samples were amplified and corrected together, so any skew would affect both groups equally. At VDJ recombination sites, type 1 diabetes patients had fewer insertions and more deleted nucleotides, which implies abnormalities in thymic rearrangement.

The CDR3 numbers 16 residues from cysteine through phenylalanine. Only the CDR3 part of the read is kept: 48 bases, read in frame from the first base. A distance of 11 bases separates the germline ends of V and J, which lose 0 bases and 1 base respectively. The germline V gene (reference sequence) gives CDR1 as SEHNR and CDR2 as FQNEAQ. As to this clone: Its antigen remains undetermined. The sample holds no much larger clone one base away, and base qualities are not on file.

Sequenced: naive CD4+ T cells from blood. Sample cell subset or site, as interpreted from the label and publication: true naive CD4+ T cells. The receptor comes from a middle-aged woman in good health. This receptor chain uses TRBV7-9 and TRBJ2-3; perhaps TRBD2 is the D gene, with 5 bases matching. The CDR3 protein: CASSLADFRRTDTQYF. The DNA reads as follows: TGTGCCAGCAGCTTAGCGGACTTCCGTCGCACAGATACGCAGTATTTT.